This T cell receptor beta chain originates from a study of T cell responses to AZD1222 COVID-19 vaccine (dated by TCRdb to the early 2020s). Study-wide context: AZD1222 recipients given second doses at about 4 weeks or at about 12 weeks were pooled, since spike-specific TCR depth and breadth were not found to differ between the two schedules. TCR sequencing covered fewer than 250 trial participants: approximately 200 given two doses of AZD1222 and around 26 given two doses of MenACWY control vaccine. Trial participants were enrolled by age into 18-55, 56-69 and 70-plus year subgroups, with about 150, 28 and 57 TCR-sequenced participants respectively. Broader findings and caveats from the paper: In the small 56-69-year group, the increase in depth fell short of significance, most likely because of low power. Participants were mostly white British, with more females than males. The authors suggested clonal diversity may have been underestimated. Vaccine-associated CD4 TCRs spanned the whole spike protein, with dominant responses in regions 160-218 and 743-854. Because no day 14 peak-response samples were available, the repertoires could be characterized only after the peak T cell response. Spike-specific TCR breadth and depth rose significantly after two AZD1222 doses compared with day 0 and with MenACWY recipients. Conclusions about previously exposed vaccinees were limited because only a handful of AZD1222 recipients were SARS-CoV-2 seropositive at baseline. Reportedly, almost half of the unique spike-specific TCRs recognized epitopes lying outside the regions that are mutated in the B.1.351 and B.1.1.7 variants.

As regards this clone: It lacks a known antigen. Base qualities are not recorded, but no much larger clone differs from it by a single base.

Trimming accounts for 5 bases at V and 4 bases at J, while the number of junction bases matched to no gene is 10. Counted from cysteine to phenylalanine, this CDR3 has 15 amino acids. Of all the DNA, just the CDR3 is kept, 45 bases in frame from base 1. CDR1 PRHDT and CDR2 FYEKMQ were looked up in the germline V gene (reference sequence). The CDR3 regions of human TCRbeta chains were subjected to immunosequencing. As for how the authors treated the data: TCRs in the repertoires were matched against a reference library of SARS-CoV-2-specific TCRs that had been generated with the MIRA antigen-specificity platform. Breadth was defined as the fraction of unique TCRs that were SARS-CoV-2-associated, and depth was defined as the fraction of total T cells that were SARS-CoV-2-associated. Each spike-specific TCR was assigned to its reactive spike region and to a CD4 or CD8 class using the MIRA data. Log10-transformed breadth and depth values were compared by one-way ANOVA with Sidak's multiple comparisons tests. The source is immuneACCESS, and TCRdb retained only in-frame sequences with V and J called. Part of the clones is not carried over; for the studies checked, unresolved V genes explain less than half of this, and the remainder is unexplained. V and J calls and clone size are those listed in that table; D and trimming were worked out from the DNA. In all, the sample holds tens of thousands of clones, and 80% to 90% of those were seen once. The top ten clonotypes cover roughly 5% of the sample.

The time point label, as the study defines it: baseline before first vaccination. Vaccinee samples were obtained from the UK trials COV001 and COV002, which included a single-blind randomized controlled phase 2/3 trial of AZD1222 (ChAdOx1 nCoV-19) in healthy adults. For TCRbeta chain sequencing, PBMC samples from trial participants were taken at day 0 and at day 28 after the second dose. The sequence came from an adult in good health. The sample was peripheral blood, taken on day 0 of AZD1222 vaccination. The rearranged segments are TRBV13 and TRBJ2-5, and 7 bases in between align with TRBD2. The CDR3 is CASSAQLGGLETQYF. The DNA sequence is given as TGTGCCAGCAGCGCCCAACTGGGGGGGTTAGAGACCCAGTACTTC. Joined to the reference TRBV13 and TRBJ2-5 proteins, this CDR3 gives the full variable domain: AAGVIQSPRHLIKEKRETATLKCYPIPRHDTVYWYQQGPGQDPQFLISFYEKMQSDKGSIPDRFSAQQFSDYHSELNMSSLELGDSALYFCASSAQLGGLETQYFGPGTRLLVL.